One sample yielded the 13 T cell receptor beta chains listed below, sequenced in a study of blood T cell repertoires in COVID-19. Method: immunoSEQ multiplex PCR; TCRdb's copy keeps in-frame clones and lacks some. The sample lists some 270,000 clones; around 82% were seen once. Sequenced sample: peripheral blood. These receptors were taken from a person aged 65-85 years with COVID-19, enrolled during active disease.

The CDR3 spells CASSQDMSGSWSDTQYF. The DNA for the CDR3 is TGCGCCAGCAGCCAGGATATGAGCGGGAGTTGGTCAGATACGCAGTATTTT. V and J are TRBV4-3 and TRBJ2-3, with 8 positions matching TRBD2. This CDR3 is 17 amino acids long. V shed 3 bases, J shed 4 bases, and the junction held 12 bases outside the gene matches. Germline CDR1 is LGHNA and CDR2 is YSLEER.

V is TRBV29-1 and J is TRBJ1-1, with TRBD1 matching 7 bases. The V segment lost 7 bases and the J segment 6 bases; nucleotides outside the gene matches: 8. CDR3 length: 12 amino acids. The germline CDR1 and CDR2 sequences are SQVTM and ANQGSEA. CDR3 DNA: TGCAGCGCCACAGGGGTTATCGCTGAAGCTTTCTTT. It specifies CSATGVIAEAFF.

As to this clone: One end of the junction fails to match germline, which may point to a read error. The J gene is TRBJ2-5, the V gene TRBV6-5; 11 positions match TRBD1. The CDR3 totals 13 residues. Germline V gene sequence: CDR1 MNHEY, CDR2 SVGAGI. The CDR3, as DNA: TGTGCCAGCAGTTACTCGGACAGGGGGCAGCGTGACTTC. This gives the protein CASSYSDRGQRDF.

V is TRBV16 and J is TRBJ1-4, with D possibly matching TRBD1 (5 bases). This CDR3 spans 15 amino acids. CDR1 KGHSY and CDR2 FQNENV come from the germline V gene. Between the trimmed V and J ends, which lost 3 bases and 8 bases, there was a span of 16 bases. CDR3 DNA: TGTGCCAGCAGCCAGGACGGGGGGGAGTTCGAAAAACTGTTTTTT. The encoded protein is CASSQDGGEFEKLFF.

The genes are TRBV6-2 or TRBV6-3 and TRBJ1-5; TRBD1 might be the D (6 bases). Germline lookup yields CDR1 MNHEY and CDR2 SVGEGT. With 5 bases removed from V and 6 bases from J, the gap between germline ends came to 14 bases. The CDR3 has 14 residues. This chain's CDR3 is CASSDGRGGQPQHF. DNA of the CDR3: TGTGCCAGCAGTGATGGTAGGGGGGGTCAGCCCCAGCATTTT.

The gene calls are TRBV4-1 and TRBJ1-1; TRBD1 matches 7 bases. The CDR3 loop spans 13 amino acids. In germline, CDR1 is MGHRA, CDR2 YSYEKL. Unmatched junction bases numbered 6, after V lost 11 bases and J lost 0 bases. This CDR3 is CAVRQGMNTEAFF. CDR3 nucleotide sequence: TGCGCCGTACGACAGGGAATGAACACTGAAGCTTTCTTT.

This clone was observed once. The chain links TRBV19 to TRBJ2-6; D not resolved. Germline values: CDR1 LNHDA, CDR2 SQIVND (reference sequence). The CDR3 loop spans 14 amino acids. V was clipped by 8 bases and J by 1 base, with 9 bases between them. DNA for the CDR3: TGTGCCAGTGGGCGTCAGTCTGGGGCCAACGTCCTGACTTTC. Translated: CASGRQSGANVLTF. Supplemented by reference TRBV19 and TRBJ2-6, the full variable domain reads DGGITQSPKYLFRKEGQNVTLSCEQNLNHDAMYWYRQDPGQGLRLIYYSQIVNDFQKGDIAEGYSVSREKKESFPLTVTSAQKNPTAFYLCASGRQSGANVLTFGAGSRLTVL.

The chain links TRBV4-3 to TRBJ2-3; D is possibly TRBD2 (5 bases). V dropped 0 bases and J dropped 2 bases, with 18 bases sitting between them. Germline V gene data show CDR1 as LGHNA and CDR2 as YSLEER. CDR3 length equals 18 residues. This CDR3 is CASSQDLVEGIPTDTQYF. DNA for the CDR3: TGCGCCAGCAGCCAAGACCTGGTAGAGGGCATCCCCACAGATACGCAGTATTTT.

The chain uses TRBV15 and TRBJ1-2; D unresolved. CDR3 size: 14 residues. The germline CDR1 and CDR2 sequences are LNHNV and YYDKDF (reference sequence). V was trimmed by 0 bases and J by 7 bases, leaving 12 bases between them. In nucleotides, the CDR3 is TGTGCCACCAGCAGAGATCTTCGACTCGTTGGCTACACCTTC. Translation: CATSRDLRLVGYTF.

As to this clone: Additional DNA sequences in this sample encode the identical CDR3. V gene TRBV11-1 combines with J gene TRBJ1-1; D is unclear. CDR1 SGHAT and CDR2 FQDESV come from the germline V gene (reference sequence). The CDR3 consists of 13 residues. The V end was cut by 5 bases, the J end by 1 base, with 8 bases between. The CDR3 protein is CASSLLANTEAFF. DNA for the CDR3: TGTGCCAGCAGCCTTTTGGCGAACACTGAAGCTTTCTTT.

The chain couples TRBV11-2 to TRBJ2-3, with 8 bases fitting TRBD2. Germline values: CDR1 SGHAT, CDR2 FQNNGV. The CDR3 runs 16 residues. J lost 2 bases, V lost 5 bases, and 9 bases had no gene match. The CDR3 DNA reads TGTGCCAGCAGCACGGGTAGACTAGCGAACACAGATACGCAGTATTTT. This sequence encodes CASSTGRLANTDTQYF.

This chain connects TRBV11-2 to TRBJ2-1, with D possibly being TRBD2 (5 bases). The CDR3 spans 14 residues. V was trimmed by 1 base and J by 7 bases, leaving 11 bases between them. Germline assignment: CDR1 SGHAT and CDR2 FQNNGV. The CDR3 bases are TGTGCCAGCAGCTTAGTGGTGACGGGGAATGAGCAGTTCTTC. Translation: CASSLVVTGNEQFF.

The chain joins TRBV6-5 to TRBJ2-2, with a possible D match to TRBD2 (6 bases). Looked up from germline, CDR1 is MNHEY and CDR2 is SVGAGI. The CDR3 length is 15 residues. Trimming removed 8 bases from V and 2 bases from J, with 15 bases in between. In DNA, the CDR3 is TGTGCCAGCGAGCGGGCCGGGTCTAACACCGGGGAGCTGTTTTTT. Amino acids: CASERAGSNTGELFF.